Below are 8 T cell receptor beta chains sequenced from a single sample in a study of beta chain features in type 1 diabetes. Points from the study as a whole: TCRB CDR3 length was moderately but significantly reduced in all four CD4+ subsets of Type 1 diabetes patients.

Their antigen targets remain unknown. The investigators reverse transcribed all of the isolated RNA, so they sequenced expressed TCRB transcripts. Repertoires were generated with immunoSEQ multiplex PCR, while TCRdb's copy carries only in-frame clones and drops some. This table has about 240,000 clones, 14% appearing once. Sequencing was performed on naive CD4+ T cells from blood. These receptors were taken from a man in his thirties or forties with type 1 diabetes.

The chain links TRBV2 to TRBJ2-3, with 11 bases lining up with TRBD2. J lost 2 bases, V lost 5 bases, and 3 bases had no gene match. Germline V gene lookup returns CDR1 SNHLY and CDR2 FYNNEI. CDR3 length equals 15 residues. The CDR3 DNA sequence: TGTGCCAGCAGTAGACTAGCGGGGCTCACAGATACGCAGTATTTT. As protein: CASSRLAGLTDTQYF.

This chain joins TRBV5-1 and TRBJ1-1, with D maybe TRBD1 (6 bases). Germline V CDR1 and CDR2: SGHRS, YFSETQ. This CDR3 has 13 amino acids. The V end was cut by 4 bases, the J end by 6 bases, with 13 bases between. The CDR3 bases are TGCGCCAGCAGCCTAACGGGGGGCGCTGAAGCTTTCTTT. As protein: CASSLTGGAEAFF.

This chain joins TRBV2 and TRBJ2-1; 10 nucleotides match TRBD2. The CDR3 length is 15 residues. Germline CDR1 reads SNHLY; CDR2 reads FYNNEI. V was clipped by 4 bases and J by 3 bases; unmatched bases: 3. CDR3 loop: CASSGSSGSYNEQFF. The CDR3 region has the DNA TGTGCCAGCAGTGGGTCTAGCGGGAGCTACAATGAGCAGTTCTTC.

This rearrangement joins TRBV6-1 to TRBJ2-1; D is uncertain. The CDR3 has 14 residues. Deletions cut 2 bases from V and 0 bases from J, with 5 bases between. Germline CDR1 and CDR2: MNHNS and SASEGT. The CDR3 reads CASSETNSYNEQFF. For the CDR3, the DNA is TGTGCCAGCAGTGAAACTAACTCCTACAATGAGCAGTTCTTC.

The chain joins TRBV5-1 to TRBJ2-7; perhaps TRBD1 as D (5 bases). V dropped 2 bases and J dropped 2 bases, with 11 bases sitting between them. Germline V CDR1 and CDR2: SGHRS, YFSETQ. The CDR3 runs 14 residues. This CDR3 is CASSFDSTPYEQYF. CDR3 sequence (DNA): TGCGCCAGCAGCTTTGACAGCACCCCCTACGAGCAGTACTTC.

The chain is built from TRBV18 and TRBJ2-7, with D possibly being TRBD1 (6 bases). There are 15 residues in the CDR3. Germline loops: CDR1 KGHSH, CDR2 LQKENI. Trimming took off 0 bases at V and 7 bases at J, with 16 bases between the two ends. In nucleotides, the CDR3 is TGTGCCAGCTCACCACCGGGCAGGGGTGGTGAAGAGCAGTACTTC. This sequence encodes CASSPPGRGGEEQYF.

Only a few counts were recorded for this clone. The chain has TRBV7-9 and TRBJ1-1, with TRBD1 matching 10 bases. Germline V gene data show CDR1 as SEHNR and CDR2 as FQNEAQ (reference sequence). V dropped 4 bases and J dropped 1; count of bases not matched to a gene: 6. The CDR3 consists of 16 residues. CDR3 DNA sequence: TGTGCCAGCAGCTCTGGACAGGGGGAGCCGAACACTGAAGCTTTCTTT. Translated: CASSSGQGEPNTEAFF.

This clone was counted between two and nine times. The genes are TRBV7-2 and TRBJ1-2; D is possibly TRBD1 (5 bases). This CDR3 region has 16 residues. The V gene lost 1 base and the J gene lost 7 bases, with 19 bases spanning the gap. Germline values: CDR1 SGHTA, CDR2 FQGNSA. The CDR3 DNA follows: TGTGCCAGCAGCTTAGGGTGGGGCAGGGTTGCTTTTGGCTACACCTTC. Encoded protein: CASSLGWGRVAFGYTF.